The 20 T cell receptor beta chains below were found in one sample sequenced in a study of blood T cell repertoires in COVID-19. TCRdb keeps only in-frame clones here, not all; method: immunoSEQ multiplex PCR. The sample yields 450,000 or so clones, about 90% seen once. The sample consisted of peripheral blood. The receptors originated from a man younger than 30 with COVID-19, enrolled during active disease.

This chain links TRBV5-8 with TRBJ2-3, with D tentatively TRBD2 (7 bases). The germline V gene encodes CDR1 SGHTS and CDR2 YDEGEE. V gave up 1 base and J gave up 6 bases, with 12 bases separating them. The CDR3 spans 14 residues. The CDR3 region has the DNA TGTGCCAGCAGCTTGCTGGGGGGGGCGGATACGCAGTATTTT. Residues: CASSLLGGADTQYF.

The V gene is TRBV18, the J gene TRBJ2-5, with a possible D match to TRBD2 (6 bases). Trimming shortened V by 2 bases and J by 4 bases, and 14 bases separated the two germline ends. This CDR3 has 15 amino acids. Germline CDR1 KGHSH, CDR2 LQKENI. The DNA for the CDR3 is TGTGCCAGCTCACCATCCGGGAGTGGGGCAGAGACCCAGTACTTC. Protein sequence: CASSPSGSGAETQYF.

The V call is TRBV19, the J call TRBJ1-2, with D maybe TRBD1 (6 bases). Per germline, CDR1 LNHDA and CDR2 SQIVND (reference sequence). The CDR3 extends over 15 amino acids. V was clipped by 0 bases and J by 4 bases, with 12 bases between them. The CDR3 DNA sequence: TGTGCCAGTAGTATAGATCGGGGACAAAGCTATGGCTACACCTTC. Its translation: CASSIDRGQSYGYTF.

This chain joins TRBV4-1 and TRBJ1-1, with D unclear. This CDR3 has 15 residues. Germline V lookup: CDR1 MGHRA, CDR2 YSYEKL. The germline V and J ends were trimmed by 1 base and 3 bases, with 12 bases remaining between them. The CDR3 bases are TGCGCCAGCAGCCAAGCCCTCCTCTATGACACTGAAGCTTTCTTT. Its translation is CASSQALLYDTEAFF.

The V call is TRBV11-2, the J call TRBJ2-2, with a possible D match to TRBD2 (5 bases). CDR1 is SGHAT and CDR2 is FQNNGV in the germline V gene. V was pared by 6 bases and J by 2 bases, with 13 bases between. The CDR3 is made up of 15 amino acids. CDR3 protein: CASRSRTPNTGELFF. Written as DNA, the CDR3 is TGTGCCAGCAGGTCCCGGACTCCAAACACCGGGGAGCTGTTTTTT.

The V gene is TRBV30, the J gene TRBJ1-2; D unclear. This CDR3 spans 12 amino acids. V dropped 2 bases and J dropped 2 bases, with 6 bases sitting between them. In germline, CDR1 is GTSNPN, CDR2 SVGIG (reference sequence). CDR3 sequence: CAWSSGNYGYTF. Written as DNA, the CDR3 is TGTGCCTGGAGTTCGGGGAACTATGGCTACACCTTC.

This chain links TRBV7-9 with TRBJ1-1; D unclear. V gave up 1 base and J gave up 11 bases, with 14 bases separating them. Germline V gene data show CDR1 as SEHNR and CDR2 as FQNEAQ (reference sequence). The CDR3 is 13 amino acids. CDR3 residues: CASSLDKSKRAFF. The CDR3 DNA follows: TGTGCCAGCAGCTTAGATAAGTCGAAGAGGGCTTTCTTT.

The gene calls are TRBV24-1 and TRBJ1-2; 9 bases are a match to TRBD1. Germline CDR1 KGHDR, CDR2 SFDVKD. J lost 8 bases, V lost 4 bases, and 4 bases had no gene match. The CDR3 spans 13 residues. Here the CDR3 reads CATSEGQGGGYTF. CDR3 coding DNA: TGTGCCACCAGTGAGGGACAGGGAGGGGGCTACACCTTC.

CDR3 sequence reads: CASSSQGSNEKLFF. DNA for the CDR3: TGCGCCAGCAGCTCTCAGGGCTCTAATGAAAAACTGTTTTTT. J is TRBJ1-4 and V is TRBV5-1; D perhaps matches TRBD1 (5 bases). V shed 3 bases and J shed 3 bases, with 9 bases lying between them. CDR1 is SGHRS, CDR2 YFSETQ, per germline. CDR3 length equals 14 residues.

The rearrangement joins TRBV6-5 to TRBJ2-5; D may be TRBD2 (6 bases). There are 13 residues in the CDR3. The germline V and J ends were trimmed by 6 bases and 5 bases, with 13 bases remaining between them. Germline-derived CDR1 and CDR2 are MNHEY and SVGAGI. The CDR3 sequence is CASRTGGRETQYF. The CDR3 bases are TGTGCCAGCAGGACCGGGGGACGCGAGACCCAGTACTTC.

The count of this clone is one. The chain uses TRBV9 and TRBJ2-2; D is unclear. The germline V gene has CDR1 SGDLS and CDR2 YYNGEE. Trimming stripped 1 base from V and 6 bases from J, with 4 bases between. This CDR3 contains 12 residues. The CDR3 region has the DNA TGTGCCAGCAGCGTAATCTCCGGGGAGCTGTTTTTT. This encodes CASSVISGELFF.

This sequence joins TRBV11-2 and TRBJ2-7, with TRBD2 as a possible D gene (6 bases). The CDR3 has 16 residues. Trimming removed 9 bases at V and 2 bases at J, with 23 bases between. Germline assignment: CDR1 SGHAT and CDR2 FQNNGV. The DNA of the CDR3 is TGTGCCAGTATGGCGGGGCCAAGGTCCCCTACCTACGAGCAGTACTTC. As protein: CASMAGPRSPTYEQYF.

The genes are TRBV7-8 and TRBJ2-7; 7 bases align to TRBD1. After removal of 4 bases from V and 0 bases from J, the junction contained 9 bases not matched to a gene. The CDR3 has 16 amino acids. CDR1 and CDR2 from the germline V gene are SGHVS and FQNEAQ. The CDR3 region is CASSSFWTGDSYEQYF. Written as DNA, the CDR3 is TGTGCCAGCAGCTCCTTCTGGACAGGTGACTCCTACGAGCAGTACTTC.

The chain is built from TRBV27 and TRBJ1-5; D is possibly TRBD1 (5 bases). Germline-derived CDR1 and CDR2 are MNHEY and SMNVEV (reference sequence). This CDR3 is 15 amino acids long. V was pared by 3 bases and J by 4 bases, with 13 bases between. The CDR3 bases are TGTGCCAGCAGTTTGGAGGGGTACGGGAATCAGCCCCAGCATTTT. Translation gives CASSLEGYGNQPQHF.

The CDR3 bases are TGTGCCAGCAGCGTAGCTAGCGGGGGGTGGAATGAGCAGTTCTTC. Translated, it gives CASSVASGGWNEQFF. J is TRBJ2-1 and V is TRBV9; 11 bases match TRBD2. V shed 0 bases and J 7 bases; nucleotides not matched to a gene: 3. Germline V gene data show CDR1 as SGDLS and CDR2 as YYNGEE. The CDR3 runs 15 residues.

The CDR3 DNA reads TGTGCCAGTAGCAACCAGGGGGCCCCTCCCAATGAGCAGTTCTTC. This codes for CASSNQGAPPNEQFF. The V call is TRBV19, the J call TRBJ2-1, with TRBD1 matching 8 bases. V shed 6 bases and J 6 bases; nucleotides not matched to a gene: 10. CDR3 length equals 15 residues. Germline assignment: CDR1 LNHDA and CDR2 SQIVND (reference sequence). The whole variable domain, filled in from reference TRBV19 and TRBJ2-1, reads DGGITQSPKYLFRKEGQNVTLSCEQNLNHDAMYWYRQDPGQGLRLIYYSQIVNDFQKGDIAEGYSVSREKKESFPLTVTSAQKNPTAFYLCASSNQGAPPNEQFFGPGTRLTVL.

This clone was recorded only once. Germline is not matched at one junction end, which may reflect a read error. V usage is TRBV10-3 and J usage is TRBJ2-7, with D maybe TRBD1 (6 bases). Germline V gives CDR1 ENHRY, CDR2 SYGVKD. The CDR3 is 12 amino acids. The CDR3 region is CATSEQGREQYF. For the CDR3, the DNA is TGTGCCACCAGTGAGCAGGGGCGAGAGCAGTACTTC.

CDR3 sequence: CASSPRVAANEQFF. As DNA, the CDR3 is TGTGCCAGCAGCCCACGGGTAGCGGCCAATGAGCAGTTCTTC. This sequence joins TRBV13 and TRBJ2-1, with D perhaps matching TRBD2 (6 bases). The ends were cut back, 5 bases at V and 6 bases at J, with 14 bases in the middle. Germline values: CDR1 PRHDT, CDR2 FYEKMQ (reference sequence). There are 14 residues in the CDR3.

The chain uses TRBV7-9 and TRBJ2-3; 7 bases match TRBD2. CDR1 and CDR2 from the germline V gene are SEHNR and FQNEAQ (reference sequence). Trimming took 4 bases from V and 2 from J; bases not matched to a gene: 9. The CDR3 consists of 16 residues. The CDR3 reads CASSSRTSMPTDTQYF. DNA of the CDR3: TGTGCCAGCAGCTCTCGGACTAGTATGCCCACAGATACGCAGTATTTT.

The genes are TRBV5-1 and TRBJ2-3, with D tentatively TRBD2 (7 bases). V was clipped by 4 bases and J by 0 bases, with 12 bases between them. The CDR3 is made up of 15 amino acids. Germline loops: CDR1 SGHRS, CDR2 YFSETQ. The CDR3 region is CASSLRGPSTDTQYF. CDR3 DNA: TGCGCCAGCAGCCTGCGGGGGCCGAGCACAGATACGCAGTATTTT.